Here is one T cell receptor beta chain with its context. This CDR3 has 15 amino acids. Trimming took 6 bases from V and 8 from J, leaving 22 bases between them. From germline, CDR1 is MDHEN and CDR2 SYDVKM. These data belong to a study of technical replicates of blood from a few donors. The assay was immunoSEQ multiplex PCR, and TCRdb's table has in-frame clones only and misses some. The sample has under 80,000 clones; roughly 94% are singletons. The sequencing sample was made of T cells isolated from PBMCs. The receptor was derived from a human donor in good health. The chain is built from TRBV28 and TRBJ1-1; D possibly corresponds to TRBD1 (5 bases). CDR3 protein: CASRPPGLSAQEAFF. The CDR3 DNA is TGTGCCAGCAGGCCCCCAGGGTTGTCAGCGCAGGAAGCTTTCTTT.